The sequence of this T cell receptor (beta chain) was determined in a study of human T cells and chemical hapten exposure. Study-wide context: Subjects had 2% DPC placed on roughly 2 cm by roughly 2 cm of upper inner arm skin for sensitization.

Time point described: pre-sensitization, week 0. The treatment here: therapeutic diphenylcyclopropenone sensitization with weekly scalp DPC. CDR1 and CDR2 from the germline V gene are SGHTA and FQGNSA. The V and J ends lost 5 bases and 3 bases respectively, with 14 bases between them. This CDR3 has 15 residues. A few counts support this clonotype. Its specificity is not known. Individual cDNA molecules each carried unique molecular identifiers attached by the library. From the RACE reads, TCRdb called clonotypes with MiXCR, one entry per CDR3 protein. The sample includes 57,000 or so distinct CDR3 sequences, about 10% of them seen just once. General study points: Significantly more large CDR3 similarity clusters arose among expanded TCRs than among controls.

This chain connects TRBV7-2 to TRBJ1-5; D call uncertain. The TCR comes from a woman in her thirties or forties with alopecia areata. Some clones in this sample may be carry-over from other donors' samples. Sequences were derived from whole blood, sampled in connection with sensitization to the hapten diphenylcyclopropenone (DPC). Written as DNA, the CDR3 is TGTGCCAGCAGCCCCTCCAGTACCTCCAATCAGCCCCAGCATTTT. As protein: CASSPSSTSNQPQHF.